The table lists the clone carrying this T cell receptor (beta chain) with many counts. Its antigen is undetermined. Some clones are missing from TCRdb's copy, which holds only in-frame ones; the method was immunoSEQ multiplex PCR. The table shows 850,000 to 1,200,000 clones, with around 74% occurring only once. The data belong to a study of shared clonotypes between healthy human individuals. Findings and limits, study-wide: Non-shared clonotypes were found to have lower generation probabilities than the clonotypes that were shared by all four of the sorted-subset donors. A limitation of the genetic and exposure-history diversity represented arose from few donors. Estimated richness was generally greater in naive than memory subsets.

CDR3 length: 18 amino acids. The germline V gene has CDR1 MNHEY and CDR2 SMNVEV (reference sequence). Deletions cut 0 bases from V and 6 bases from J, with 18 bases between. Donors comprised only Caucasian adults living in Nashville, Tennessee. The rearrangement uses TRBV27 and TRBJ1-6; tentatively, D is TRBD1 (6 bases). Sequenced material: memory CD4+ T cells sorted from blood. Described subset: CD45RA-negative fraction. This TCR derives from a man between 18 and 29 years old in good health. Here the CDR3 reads CASSLSRVLGALNSPLHF. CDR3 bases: TGTGCCAGCAGTTTATCGCGAGTGTTGGGGGCGCTTAATTCACCCCTCCACTTT.